These 21 T cell receptor beta chains came from one sample sequenced in a study of cytomegalovirus exposure and HLA in healthy donors. The PCR made use of 60 Vbeta and 13 Jbeta primers. Sequenced by immunoSEQ multiplex PCR; TCRdb stores in-frame clones only, minus some. The sample yields around 150,000 clones, about 61% seen once. Sequenced sample: PBMCs. The source of these receptors is a woman in her forties in good health and CMV-seronegative.

The chain uses TRBV25-1 and TRBJ2-2; 7 bases match TRBD1. Germline V gene sequence: CDR1 MGHDK, CDR2 SYGVNS. Trimming cost V 4 bases and J 5 bases; bases outside gene matches: 4. The CDR3 spans 14 residues. The CDR3 loop reads CASSGTGATGELFF. The CDR3 coding sequence is TGTGCCAGCAGTGGTACAGGGGCAACCGGGGAGCTGTTTTTT.

The genes are TRBV7-5 and TRBJ2-2; the DNA was not used to check the table's D call, TRBD2. TRBV7-5 is described as a pseudogene. CDR3 length equals 19 residues. CDR3 residues: CARSNRGTRGSQNTGELFF. Written as DNA, the CDR3 is TGTGCCAGAAGTAATAGGGGGACTAGGGGATCCCAGAACACCGGGGAGCTGTTTTTT.

The chain links TRBV9 to TRBJ1-6; D is undetermined. The length of the CDR3 is 17 residues. The V gene lost 0 bases and the J gene lost 7 bases, with 17 bases spanning the gap. In germline, CDR1 is SGDLS, CDR2 YYNGEE. The CDR3 nucleotides are TGTGCCAGCAGCGTAGAACCCCACGAGGTTCGAAATTCACCCCTCCACTTT. Translation gives CASSVEPHEVRNSPLHF.

The rearrangement uses TRBV7-9 and TRBJ1-2; D is unresolved. Trimming took off 8 bases at V and 0 bases at J, with 10 bases between the two ends. Per the germline V gene, CDR1 is SEHNR and CDR2 is FQNEAQ (reference sequence). This CDR3 contains 13 residues. The DNA for the CDR3 is TGTGCCAGCGAGGGTAGCGCTAACTATGGCTACACCTTC. It yields the protein CASEGSANYGYTF.

The chain employs TRBV19 and TRBJ2-7; 9 bases agree with TRBD2. CDR3 length: 15 amino acids. V was pared by 3 bases and J by 3 bases, with 6 bases of the junction left unmatched. CDR1 is LNHDA, CDR2 SQIVND, per germline (reference sequence). The CDR3 is CASSIGTSNYYEQYF. The CDR3 DNA reads as TGTGCCAGTAGTATCGGGACTAGCAATTACTACGAGCAGTACTTC.

A few counts support this clone. This chain connects TRBV6-1 to TRBJ1-5; D is unclear. Trimming took 1 base from V and 6 from J, leaving 4 bases between them. The CDR3 runs 12 residues. Germline V CDR1 and CDR2: MNHNS, SASEGT. CDR3 sequence reads: CASSEGRQPQHF. Written as DNA, the CDR3 is TGTGCCAGCAGTGAAGGTCGTCAGCCCCAGCATTTT.

This chain joins TRBV6-1 and TRBJ2-2; D is perhaps TRBD1 (5 bases). The CDR3 contains 15 residues. Trimming stripped 8 bases from V and 8 bases from J, with 21 bases between. Germline V gene lookup returns CDR1 MNHNS and CDR2 SASEGT. In nucleotides, the CDR3 is TGTGCCAGCCTAGGGGCAGGGTGGTACTCTGGGGAGCTGTTTTTT. It encodes CASLGAGWYSGELFF.

The chain links TRBV25-1 to TRBJ1-2; TRBD1 matches at 9 bases. The V gene end was trimmed by 5 bases and the J gene end by 3 bases; junction bases not matched to a gene: 4. CDR3 length: 14 amino acids. Germline V gives CDR1 MGHDK, CDR2 SYGVNS. The CDR3 sequence is CASSTGGGYYGYTF. CDR3 nucleotide sequence: TGTGCCAGCAGTACAGGGGGCGGGTACTATGGCTACACCTTC.

Comment on this clone: The sample carries other DNA sequences with the same CDR3. This chain uses TRBV9 with TRBJ1-1; 7 bases align to TRBD1. V gave up 4 bases and J gave up 0 bases; unmatched junction bases: 6. The length of the CDR3 is 15 residues. Germline loops: CDR1 SGDLS, CDR2 YYNGEE. CDR3 sequence reads: CASSPRQGMNTEAFF. CDR3 nucleotides: TGTGCCAGCAGCCCCAGACAGGGAATGAACACTGAAGCTTTCTTT.

The chain joins TRBV5-6 to TRBJ1-1, with 8 bases aligning to TRBD1. Per the germline V gene, CDR1 is SGHDT and CDR2 is YYEEEE. J lost 1 base, V lost 4 bases, and 9 bases had no gene match. This CDR3 has 16 amino acids. CDR3: CASSHTGGGENTEAFF. CDR3 DNA: TGTGCCAGCAGCCACACAGGGGGGGGTGAGAACACTGAAGCTTTCTTT.

In this sample, this clone turned up once. This chain uses TRBV7-2 with TRBJ1-2; D uncertain. Germline lookup yields CDR1 SGHTA and CDR2 FQGNSA. This CDR3 comprises 11 residues. Trimming cost V 5 bases and J 7 bases, with 8 bases left between them. The CDR3 bases are TGTGCCAGCAGCACAAATTTTGGCTACACCTTC. This codes for CASSTNFGYTF.

V and J are TRBV18 and TRBJ2-7; D remains unclear. The germline V and J ends were trimmed by 6 bases and 2 bases, with 20 bases remaining between them. This CDR3 contains 16 residues. Germline V CDR1 and CDR2: KGHSH, LQKENI. This CDR3 is CASSPSGQVVPYEQYF. CDR3 DNA: TGTGCCAGCTCGCCCTCCGGTCAAGTGGTACCCTACGAGCAGTACTTC.

The chain has TRBV7-9 and TRBJ2-1, with 8 bases identical to TRBD2. The CDR3 contains 15 residues. V shed 6 bases, J shed 9 bases, and the junction held 13 bases outside the gene matches. Germline V lookup: CDR1 SEHNR, CDR2 FQNEAQ (reference sequence). In DNA, the CDR3 is TGTGCCAGCAGTAGTAGCGGGGCCTCGGGGGGTGAGCAGTTCTTC. Protein: CASSSSGASGGEQFF.

This clone occurred a few times. This chain links TRBV4-1 with TRBJ1-1; 11 nucleotides line up with TRBD1. V dropped 4 bases and J dropped 0; count of bases not matched to a gene: 4. This CDR3 is 16 amino acids long. Germline values: CDR1 MGHRA, CDR2 YSYEKL. CDR3 protein: CASSLGQGAMNTEAFF. The CDR3 bases are TGCGCCAGCAGCCTCGGACAGGGGGCGATGAACACTGAAGCTTTCTTT.

This chain links TRBV9 with TRBJ2-2; D might be TRBD1 (5 bases). Trimming removed 0 bases from V and 4 bases from J, with 7 bases in between. Germline-derived CDR1 and CDR2 are SGDLS and YYNGEE. This CDR3 contains 14 residues. The CDR3 spells CASSVEGSTGELFF. For the CDR3, the DNA is TGTGCCAGCAGCGTAGAGGGGTCCACCGGGGAGCTGTTTTTT.

The chain recombines TRBV5-6 with TRBJ2-7, with D tentatively TRBD2 (6 bases). CDR1 is SGHDT, CDR2 YYEEEE, per germline. V was pared by 2 bases and J by 2 bases, with 11 bases between. The CDR3 covers 14 residues. The CDR3 nucleotides are TGTGCCAGCAGCTTTTACGGGGAGGCCTACGAGCAGTACTTC. It is translated as CASSFYGEAYEQYF. The full variable domain, rest sourced from reference TRBV5-6 and TRBJ2-7, is DAGVTQSPTHLIKTRGQQVTLRCSPKSGHDTVSWYQQALGQGPQFIFQYYEEEERQRGNFPDRFSGHQFPNYSSELNVNALLLGDSALYLCASSFYGEAYEQYFGPGTRLTVT.

This sequence joins TRBV5-1 and TRBJ1-4, with 7 bases identical to TRBD1. After removal of 2 bases from V and 5 bases from J, the junction contained 12 bases not matched to a gene. Germline CDR1 is SGHRS and CDR2 is YFSETQ. The CDR3 is 17 residues long. Here the CDR3 DNA reads TGCGCCAGCAGCTTAGATGTAGTGGGACAGCTGAATGAAAAACTGTTTTTT. Translated: CASSLDVVGQLNEKLFF.

The chain links TRBV28 to TRBJ2-6; TRBD1 might be the D (5 bases). Germline assignment: CDR1 MDHEN and CDR2 SYDVKM. CDR3 length: 16 amino acids. The germline V and J ends were trimmed by 7 bases and 3 bases, with 16 bases remaining between them. The CDR3 DNA is TGTGCCAGCATCAAGGCAGGGCGGAGTGGGGCCAACGTCCTGACTTTC. This translates into CASIKAGRSGANVLTF.

The rearrangement links TRBV7-7 to TRBJ2-5; possible D gene TRBD1, 6 bases. Germline-derived CDR1 and CDR2 are SSHAT and FNYEAQ (reference sequence). This CDR3 is built from 13 residues. V lost 5 bases and J lost 2, with 9 bases in between. CDR3 sequence: CASSTGQQETQYF. The CDR3 region has the DNA TGTGCCAGCAGCACCGGACAGCAAGAGACCCAGTACTTC.

On this clone itself: Relative to the germline gene, one junction end is altered; a read error may explain this. The chain has TRBV5-1 and TRBJ2-1, with 16 positions matching TRBD2. This CDR3 has 15 residues. Germline CDR1 SGHRS, CDR2 YFSETQ. The CDR3 nucleotides read TGCGCCAGCAGTTTGGGACTAGCGGGGGGGACTGAGCAGTTCTTC. Protein sequence: CASSLGLAGGTEQFF. The full variable domain, rest sourced from reference TRBV5-1 and TRBJ2-1, is KAGVTQTPRYLIKTRGQQVTLSCSPISGHRSVSWYQQTPGQGLQFLFEYFSETQRNKGNFPGRFSGRQFSNSRSEMNVSTLELGDSALYLCASSLGLAGGTEQFFGPGTRLTVL.

The chain carries TRBV7-2 and TRBJ1-2, with 7 bases that match TRBD1. The CDR3 runs 15 residues. V shed 6 bases and J 7 bases; nucleotides not matched to a gene: 14. CDR1 SGHTA and CDR2 FQGNSA come from the germline V gene. The CDR3 DNA reads TGTGCCAGCAGACCTCCAGGGGGTACGAACGGTGGCTACACCTTC. Amino acids: CASRPPGGTNGGYTF.